The TCR beta chain described here comes from a study of cytomegalovirus exposure and HLA in healthy donors. Broader study findings: Researchers had no immune exposure information except CMV serostatus available.

This PCR relied on a set of 60 Vbeta primers and 13 Jbeta primers. TCRdb's table, derived via immunoSEQ multiplex PCR, lists solely in-frame clones and lacks some. The data show 75,000 to 100,000 clones, with around 77% seen just once and around 3.6% held by the top ten. Comment on this clone: Its antigen is unidentified.

This CDR3 is 16 amino acids long. V was shortened by 5 bases and J by 6 bases, with 21 bases between the two germline ends. Germline V gene sequence: CDR1 MNHEY, CDR2 SMNVEV (reference sequence). Material for sequencing was PBMCs. The chain recombines TRBV27 with TRBJ2-3; D may be TRBD1 (6 bases). The source of this sequence is a man in his forties or fifties in good health and CMV-seronegative. CDR3 residues: CASSVQGSLNVDTQYF. The CDR3 DNA reads TGTGCCAGCAGTGTACAGGGTTCCCTAAATGTCGATACGCAGTATTTT.